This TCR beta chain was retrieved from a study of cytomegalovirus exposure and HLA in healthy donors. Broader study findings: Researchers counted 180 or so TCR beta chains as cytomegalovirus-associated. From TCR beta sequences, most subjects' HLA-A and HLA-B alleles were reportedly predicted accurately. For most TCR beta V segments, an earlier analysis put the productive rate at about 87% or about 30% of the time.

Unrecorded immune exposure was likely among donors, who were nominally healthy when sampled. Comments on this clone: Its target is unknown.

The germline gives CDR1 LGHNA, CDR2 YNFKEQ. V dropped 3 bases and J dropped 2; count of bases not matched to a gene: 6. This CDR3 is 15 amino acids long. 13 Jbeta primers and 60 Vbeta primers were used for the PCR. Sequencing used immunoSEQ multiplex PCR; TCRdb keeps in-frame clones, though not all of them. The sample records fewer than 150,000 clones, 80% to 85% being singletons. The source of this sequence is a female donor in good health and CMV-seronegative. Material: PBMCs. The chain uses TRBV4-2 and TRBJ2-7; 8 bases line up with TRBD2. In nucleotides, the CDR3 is TGTGCCAGCAGCCAGGGGGGTAGCGGGACCTACGAGCAGTACTTC. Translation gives CASSQGGSGTYEQYF.